Listed here are 13 T cell receptor beta chains from one sample, sequenced in a study of blood T cell repertoires in COVID-19. Repertoires were generated with immunoSEQ multiplex PCR, while TCRdb's copy carries only in-frame clones and drops some. The table shows about 150,000 clones, with about four fifths occurring only once. The sequenced sample consisted of peripheral blood. The source is an elderly woman with acute or convalescent COVID-19.

The chain joins TRBV4-1 to TRBJ1-5, with D tentatively TRBD1 (6 bases). Trimming took 1 base from V and 6 from J, leaving 10 bases between them. CDR1 MGHRA and CDR2 YSYEKL come from the germline V gene. The CDR3 extends over 14 amino acids. CDR3 bases: TGCGCCAGCAGCCAAGGAGGGGGATTTCAGCCCCAGCATTTT. It encodes CASSQGGGFQPQHF.

V and J are TRBV5-1 and TRBJ2-3; D might be TRBD1 (5 bases). Per germline, CDR1 SGHRS and CDR2 YFSETQ. The CDR3 sequence is 19 residues long. Deletions cut 4 bases from V and 4 bases from J, with 28 bases between. The DNA for the CDR3 is TGCGCCAGCAGCCCGGACAACGGCCTGCTGTTTATTGACGCAGATACGCAGTATTTT. It yields the protein CASSPDNGLLFIDADTQYF.

The rearrangement uses TRBV12-2 and TRBJ1-5. TRBV12-2 is an annotated pseudogene. The CDR3 has 21 amino acids. CDR3 sequence reads: CASRQIPNGGARTYSNQPQHF. The CDR3 DNA reads TGTGCAAGTCGCCAAATTCCCAACGGGGGGGCGCGAACTTATAGCAATCAGCCCCAGCATTTT.

V gene TRBV7-9 combines with J gene TRBJ2-1; 14 positions match TRBD2. The germline V gene has CDR1 SEHNR and CDR2 FQNEAQ (reference sequence). Losses at the gene ends were 0 bases for V and 6 bases for J; bases not matched to a gene: 4. This CDR3 comprises 17 residues. In DNA form, the CDR3 reads TGTGCCAGCAGCTTAGCCCGGACTAGCGGGAGGCGCAATGAGCAGTTCTTC. Its translation is CASSLARTSGRRNEQFF.

The chain uses TRBV4-3 and TRBJ1-6; D is perhaps TRBD1 (6 bases). Trimming took 0 bases from V and 10 from J, leaving 13 bases between them. There are 15 residues in the CDR3. The germline gives CDR1 LGHNA, CDR2 YSLEER. In DNA, the CDR3 is TGCGCCAGCAGCCAAGATCGGGGGGCGCAGTCACCCCTCCACTTT. This codes for CASSQDRGAQSPLHF.

The CDR3 is CASSKDSGPYEQYF. CDR3 sequence (DNA): TGCGCCAGCAGCAAGGACAGTGGGCCCTACGAGCAGTACTTC. The chain couples TRBV5-1 to TRBJ2-7, with D tentatively TRBD1 (6 bases). Germline V CDR1 and CDR2: SGHRS, YFSETQ. Trimming took 4 bases from V and 2 from J, leaving 13 bases between them. The CDR3 has 14 amino acids.

V usage is TRBV6-2 or TRBV6-3 and J usage is TRBJ1-5; TRBD1 agrees at 8 bases. This CDR3 region has 14 residues. The J segment lost 5 bases and the V segment lost 4 bases, leaving 4 bases of the junction unmatched. The V gene's germline CDR1 is MNHEY and CDR2 SVGEGT. Written as DNA, the CDR3 is TGTGCCAGCAGTTCCGGGACAGGTCATCAGCCCCAGCATTTT. Amino acids: CASSSGTGHQPQHF.

The chain recombines TRBV10-1 with TRBJ2-5, with D possibly matching TRBD2 (5 bases). Between the trimmed V and J ends, which lost 3 bases and 7 bases, there was a span of 6 bases. CDR1 and CDR2 (germline): WNHNN, SYGVQD (reference sequence). The CDR3 is 11 amino acids. The CDR3 DNA reads as TGCGCCAGCAGTGACGAGGGGACCCAGTACTTC. It yields the protein CASSDEGTQYF.

This chain uses TRBV10-3 with TRBJ2-7; D ambiguous. The CDR3 length is 13 residues. In germline, CDR1 is ENHRY, CDR2 SYGVKD. V lost 6 bases to trimming and J lost 2 bases, with 11 bases between them. The CDR3 loop reads CAIRTLVTYEQYF. DNA for the CDR3: TGTGCCATCAGGACATTGGTCACCTACGAGCAGTACTTC.

This chain connects TRBV5-6 to TRBJ2-3; TRBD1 matches 7 bases. CDR1 and CDR2 (germline): SGHDT, YYEEEE. The trim removed 4 bases at V and 5 bases at J, leaving 10 bases unmatched. This CDR3 spans 15 amino acids. In DNA form, the CDR3 reads TGTGCCAGCAGCGCGACAGGGCTTTTGGGAGATACGCAGTATTTT. Protein product: CASSATGLLGDTQYF.

This chain joins TRBV20-1 and TRBJ1-5; no clear D. CDR3 size: 15 residues. The germline CDR1 and CDR2 sequences are DFQATT and SNEGSKA (reference sequence). Trimming left V 3 bases short and J 10 bases short, with 22 bases between. This CDR3 reads CSASKVAAFLSPQHF. For the CDR3, the DNA is TGCAGTGCTAGTAAGGTGGCGGCCTTTTTATCCCCCCAGCATTTT.

The chain carries TRBV5-5 and TRBJ1-1; D is uncertain. V lost 3 bases to trimming and J lost 0 bases, with 6 bases between them. The germline V gene has CDR1 SGHKS and CDR2 YYEKEE (reference sequence). This CDR3 spans 13 amino acids. The CDR3 loop reads CASSSVVNTEAFF. The CDR3 bases are TGTGCCAGCAGCTCAGTCGTGAACACTGAAGCTTTCTTT.

In this sample, this clone turned up a few times. The chain carries TRBV6-4 and TRBJ2-3; TRBD2 matches 9 bases. The CDR3 sequence is 15 residues long. From germline, CDR1 is MRHNA and CDR2 SNTAGT. Losses at the gene ends were 5 bases for V and 0 bases for J; bases not matched to a gene: 3. The CDR3 loop reads CASSPTSGSTDTQYF. The DNA of the CDR3 is TGTGCCAGCAGTCCGACTAGCGGTAGCACAGATACGCAGTATTTT.